Here is one T cell receptor beta chain with its context. The data were taken from a study of blood T cell repertoires in COVID-19. Germline V gene lookup returns CDR1 GTSNPN and CDR2 SVGIG (reference sequence). This CDR3 region has 13 residues. The V end was cut by 1 base, the J end by 8 bases, with 9 bases between. Libraries were prepared by immunoSEQ multiplex PCR; TCRdb keeps only in-frame clonotypes and omits some of them. The table records 150,000 to 200,000 clones, approximately 83% of them present only once. This chain connects TRBV30 to TRBJ1-6; D is unclear. This TCR came from a human donor with acute or convalescent COVID-19. The donor label of this sample is uncertain. Sequencing was done on a sample of peripheral blood. In nucleotides, the CDR3 is TGTGCCTGGAGTGAATCCGGGGATTCACCCCTCCACTTT. Translated: CAWSESGDSPLHF.